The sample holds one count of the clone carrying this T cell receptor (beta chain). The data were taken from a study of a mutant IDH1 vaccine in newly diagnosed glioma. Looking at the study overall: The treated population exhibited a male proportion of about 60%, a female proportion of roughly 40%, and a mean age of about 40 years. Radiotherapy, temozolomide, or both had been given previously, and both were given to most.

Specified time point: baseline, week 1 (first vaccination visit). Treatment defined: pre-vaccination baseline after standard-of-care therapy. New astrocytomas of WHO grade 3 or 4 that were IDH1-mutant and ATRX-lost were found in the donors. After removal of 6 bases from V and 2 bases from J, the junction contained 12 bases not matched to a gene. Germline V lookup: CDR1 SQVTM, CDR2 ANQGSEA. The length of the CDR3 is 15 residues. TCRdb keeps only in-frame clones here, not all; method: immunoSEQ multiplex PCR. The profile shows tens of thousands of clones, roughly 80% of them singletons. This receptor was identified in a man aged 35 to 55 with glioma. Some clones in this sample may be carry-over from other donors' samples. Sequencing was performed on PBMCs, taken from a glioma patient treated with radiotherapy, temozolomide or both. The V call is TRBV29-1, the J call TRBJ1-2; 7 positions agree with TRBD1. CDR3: CSVRKGAAVNYGYTF. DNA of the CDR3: TGCAGCGTCCGAAAGGGGGCAGCCGTGAACTATGGCTACACCTTC. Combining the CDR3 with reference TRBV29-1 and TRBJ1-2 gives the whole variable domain SAVISQKPSRDICQRGTSLTIQCQVDSQVTMMFWYRQQPGQSLTLIATANQGSEATYESGFVIDKFPISRPNLTFSTLTVSNMSPEDSSIYLCSVRKGAAVNYGYTFGSGTRLTVV.